The clone carrying this T cell receptor beta chain was found many times. Its target is unknown. The read stops 3 residues short of the end of the CDR3; the missing end is completed from the germline J gene. Germline V gene lookup returns CDR1 SNHLY and CDR2 FYNNEI. The CDR3 extends over 16 amino acids. The trim removed 6 bases at V and 2 bases at J, leaving 7 bases unmatched. Some clones are missing from TCRdb's copy, which holds only in-frame ones; the method was immunoSEQ multiplex PCR. This sample has some 38,000 clones, each found more than once. This specimen comes from a study of T cell clonality in common variable immunodeficiency. Findings and caveats of the study: Fewer deletions and N-nucleotide insertions were reportedly seen in common variable immunodeficiency TCR beta sequences. CVID subjects had higher TCRbeta clonality than healthy controls, most marked in about a third.

This TCR derives from a person aged 18 to 75 in good health. The gene calls are TRBV2 and TRBJ2-5; 12 bases align to TRBD2. The source material was peripheral blood mononuclear cells. Partial CDR3 DNA: TGTGCCAGCAGACGGCTAGCGGGAGGGATGCAAGAGACC. The encoded protein is CASRRLAGGMQET. The whole CDR3 protein reads CASRRLAGGMQETQYF. Drawing the rest from reference TRBV2 and TRBJ2-5, the complete variable domain is EPEVTQTPSHQVTQMGQEVILRCVPISNHLYFYWYRQILGQKVEFLVSFYNNEISEKSEIFDDQFSVERPDGSNFTLKIRSTKLEDSAMYFCASRRLAGGMQETQYFGPGTRLLVL.